The sequence of this T cell receptor beta chain was determined in a study of cytotoxic CD8 clonotypes in ibrutinib-treated CLL. Study observations and caveats: Public clonotypes, an uncommon group, contracted or remained stable on treatment.

The data were produced by immunoSEQ multiplex PCR, yet TCRdb's version contains in-frame clones alone and is incomplete. The sample yields some 120,000 clones, about 85% seen once. The CDR3 is made up of 14 amino acids. V lost 6 bases and J lost 10; bases outside the gene matches: 9. Germline CDR1 and CDR2: MNHNS and SASEGT. Worth noting for this clone: Its antigen is currently unknown.

This receptor was identified in a human donor with chronic lymphocytic leukemia. The V and J genes are TRBV6-1 and TRBJ1-6; 7 bases fit TRBD1. The material sequenced was PBMCs, taken after 24 months of ibrutinib treatment. Written as DNA, the CDR3 is TGTGCCAGCAGAGAGGAGGGGGCCTTCTCACCCCTCCACTTT. Translating it yields CASREEGAFSPLHF.